Given below is one TCR beta chain in context. Extracted from the samples, RNA was reverse transcribed into cDNA to serve as the sequencing template. Generated by immunoSEQ multiplex PCR, the TCRdb table keeps only in-frame clones and is missing some. The sample yields 90,000 or so clones, 44% seen once. The sample belongs to a study of CD8+ T cells in alopecia areata. The treatment is: oral pan-JAK inhibitor, 5-10 mg twice daily. CDR1 and CDR2 (germline): SEHNR, FQNEAQ (reference sequence). Trimming left V 0 bases short and J 4 bases short, with 7 bases between. This CDR3 has 14 amino acids. The rearrangement uses TRBV7-9 and TRBJ1-5; maybe TRBD1 (5 bases). The sequencing here drew on CD8+ T cells sorted from blood, taken at week 24, from a patient treated with tofacitinib. The receptor's source is a human donor with alopecia areata. CDR3 DNA: TGTGCCAGCAGCTTAGCAGGGACGAATCAGCCCCAGCATTTT. This gives the protein CASSLAGTNQPQHF. Combining the CDR3 with reference TRBV7-9 and TRBJ1-5 gives the whole variable domain DTGVSQNPRHKITKRGQNVTFRCDPISEHNRLYWYRQTLGQGPEFLTYFQNEAQLEKSRLLSDRFSAERPKGSFSTLEIQRTEQGDSAMYLCASSLAGTNQPQHFGDGTRLSIL.